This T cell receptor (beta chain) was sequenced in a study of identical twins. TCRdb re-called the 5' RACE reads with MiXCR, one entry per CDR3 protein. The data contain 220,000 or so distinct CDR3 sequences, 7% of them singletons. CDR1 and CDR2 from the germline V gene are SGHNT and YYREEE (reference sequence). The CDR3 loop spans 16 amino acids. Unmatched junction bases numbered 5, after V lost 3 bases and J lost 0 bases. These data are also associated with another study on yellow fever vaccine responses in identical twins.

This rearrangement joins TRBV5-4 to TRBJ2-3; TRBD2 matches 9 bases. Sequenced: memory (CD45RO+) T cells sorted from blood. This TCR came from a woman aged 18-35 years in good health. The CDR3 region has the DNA TGTGCCAGCAGCTGGGTAGCGGGGGCCAGCACAGATACGCAGTATTTT. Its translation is CASSWVAGASTDTQYF.